These 18 T cell receptor beta chains came from one sample sequenced in a study of CD8 T cells in Susac syndrome. Reverse transcription of roughly 0.5 to 1 ug RNA used random hexamers. TCRdb fed the immunoSEQ multiplex PCR reads into MiXCR, producing one record per CDR3 protein. This table has about 210,000 distinct CDR3 sequences, 95% appearing once. Specimen: CD4+ T cells from PBMCs. The receptors stem from a human donor with multiple sclerosis.

The chain employs TRBV12-3 or TRBV12-4 and TRBJ2-3; TRBD1 matches at 7 bases. This CDR3 has 15 residues. The J segment lost 3 bases and the V segment lost 6 bases, leaving 9 bases of the junction unmatched. The CDR3 reads CASRGDRAGTDTQYF. For the CDR3, the DNA is TGTGCCAGCAGGGGAGACAGGGCCGGGACAGATACGCAGTATTTT.

This clonotype appeared once. The gene calls are TRBV29-1 and TRBJ2-7; no reliable D call. CDR3 length: 12 amino acids. CDR1 and CDR2 from the germline V gene are SQVTM and ANQGSEA. V lost 3 bases to trimming and J lost 12 bases, with 18 bases between them. The CDR3 protein is CSVDSGQTQLYF. Written as DNA, the CDR3 is TGCAGCGTTGATTCGGGCCAGACTCAGTTGTACTTC.

This chain's CDR3 is CASNSRGSGYTF. The CDR3 nucleotides are TGTGCCAGCAATAGCAGGGGTAGTGGCTACACCTTC. The rearrangement joins TRBV25-1 to TRBJ1-2; a weak D match, TRBD1 (6 bases). The V end was cut by 7 bases, the J end by 7 bases, with 13 bases between. The germline CDR1 and CDR2 sequences are MGHDK and SYGVNS. CDR3 length equals 12 residues.

The chain combines TRBV12-3 or TRBV12-4 with TRBJ2-3, with D hard to call. The germline V and J ends were trimmed by 11 bases and 5 bases, with 8 bases remaining between them. The CDR3 contains 10 residues. The CDR3, as DNA: TGTGCCCCCCTAGGAGATACGCAGTATTTT. Protein sequence: CAPLGDTQYF.

The chain is built from TRBV29-1 and TRBJ2-3, with D perhaps matching TRBD2 (5 bases). The ends were cut back, 4 bases at V and 1 base at J, with 15 bases in the middle. The CDR3 has 15 residues. CDR1 and CDR2 from the germline V gene are SQVTM and ANQGSEA. The CDR3 sequence is CSVVTRYRGTDTQYF. In DNA, the CDR3 is TGCAGCGTTGTTACTAGATACCGTGGCACAGATACGCAGTATTTT.

J is TRBJ2-7 and V is TRBV30, with 10 bases identical to TRBD1. The J segment lost 0 bases and the V segment lost 2 bases, leaving 7 bases of the junction unmatched. Per the germline V gene, CDR1 is GTSNPN and CDR2 is SVGIG (reference sequence). CDR3 length: 16 residues. The CDR3 spells CAWSTPGQGFSYEQYF. CDR3 bases: TGTGCCTGGAGTACCCCGGGACAGGGGTTCTCCTACGAGCAGTACTTC. The whole variable domain, filled in from reference TRBV30 and TRBJ2-7, reads SQTIHQWPATLVQPVGSPLSLECTVEGTSNPNLYWYRQAAGRGLQLLFYSVGIGQISSEVPQNLSASRPQDRQFILSSKKLLLSDSGFYLCAWSTPGQGFSYEQYFGPGTRLTVT.

V gene TRBV20-1 combines with J gene TRBJ2-5; 9 bases agree with TRBD2. Germline-derived CDR1 and CDR2 are DFQATT and SNEGSKA (reference sequence). With 0 bases clipped from V and 1 base from J, the junction kept 6 bases outside the gene matches. The CDR3 sequence is 16 residues long. The CDR3 loop reads CSARDQLAGRQETQYF. Written as DNA, the CDR3 is TGCAGTGCTAGAGATCAACTAGCGGGCCGCCAAGAGACCCAGTACTTC.

V is TRBV29-1 and J is TRBJ1-2; TRBD1 might be the D (6 bases). Trimming took 7 bases from V and 6 from J, leaving 15 bases between them. The length of the CDR3 is 12 residues. CDR1 is SQVTM, CDR2 ANQGSEA, per germline. As DNA, the CDR3 is TGCAGCGCTCTAACAGGGAAGGATGGCTACACCTTC. It translates to CSALTGKDGYTF.

The rearrangement uses TRBV3-1 and TRBJ2-1, with D possibly being TRBD1 (6 bases). Trimming left V 4 bases short and J 0 bases short, with 10 bases between. Germline assignment: CDR1 LGHDT and CDR2 YNNKEL (reference sequence). The CDR3 has 15 residues. The CDR3: CASSRGQTSYNEQFF. Written as DNA, the CDR3 is TGTGCCAGCAGCCGAGGACAGACCTCCTACAATGAGCAGTTCTTC.

This rearrangement joins TRBV30 to TRBJ2-2; no reliable D call. The V gene lost 0 bases and the J gene lost 6 bases, with 8 bases spanning the gap. This CDR3 is built from 13 residues. The germline gives CDR1 GTSNPN, CDR2 SVGIG (reference sequence). CDR3 in amino acids: CAWSVAYAGELFF. CDR3 DNA: TGTGCCTGGAGTGTAGCGTACGCCGGGGAGCTGTTTTTT.

The V call is TRBV29-1, the J call TRBJ1-2; D might be TRBD1 (6 bases). Germline V CDR1 and CDR2: SQVTM, ANQGSEA. This CDR3 region has 12 residues. Trimming removed 1 base at V and 6 bases at J, with 9 bases between. The CDR3 bases are TGCAGCGTTGAAGGGGGGCTGGATGGCTACACCTTC. It yields the protein CSVEGGLDGYTF.

The V and J genes are TRBV5-1 and TRBJ2-7, with a tentative D call TRBD2 (6 bases). V dropped 1 base and J dropped 3 bases, with 11 bases sitting between them. The germline V gene has CDR1 SGHRS and CDR2 YFSETQ. This CDR3 has 14 amino acids. The DNA for the CDR3 is TGCGCCAGCAGCTTGTTAGCGGTGAACTACGAGCAGTACTTC. As protein: CASSLLAVNYEQYF.

V is TRBV18 and J is TRBJ2-6; D might be TRBD1 (5 bases). Trimming removed 5 bases at V and 0 bases at J, with 14 bases between. Germline CDR1 and CDR2: KGHSH and LQKENI. This CDR3 has 17 amino acids. The CDR3 DNA sequence: TGTGCCAGCTCAAGCAGGGAATTTTCCTCTGGGGCCAACGTCCTGACTTTC. Its protein is CASSSREFSSGANVLTF.

The chain links TRBV12-3 or TRBV12-4 to TRBJ2-7, with TRBD1 identical over 7 bases. The CDR3 covers 13 residues. V was clipped by 4 bases and J by 4 bases; unmatched bases: 4. The DNA of the CDR3 is TGTGCCAGCAGTTCCCGGGACAGATACGAGCAGTACTTC. Protein product: CASSSRDRYEQYF.

The chain couples TRBV12-3 or TRBV12-4 to TRBJ2-5; TRBD1 agrees at 7 bases. This CDR3 comprises 14 residues. The ends lost 5 bases at V and 5 bases at J; junction bases unmatched: 8. CDR3 amino acids: CASSARGFQETQYF. The CDR3 nucleotides are TGTGCCAGCAGTGCCAGGGGGTTTCAGGAGACCCAGTACTTC.

This clonotype is a singleton in its sample. The chain employs TRBV2 and TRBJ2-4; tentative D call: TRBD2 (6 bases). The CDR3 extends over 14 amino acids. V gave up 3 bases and J gave up 1 base, with 7 bases separating them. CDR1 and CDR2 (germline): SNHLY, FYNNEI. The CDR3 nucleotides read TGTGCCAGCAGTGAGGGGGGTGCCAAAAACATTCAGTACTTC. It translates to CASSEGGAKNIQYF.

The chain carries TRBV25-1 and TRBJ2-5, with TRBD2 as a possible D gene (6 bases). Trimming shortened V by 4 bases and J by 4 bases, and 16 bases separated the two germline ends. CDR1 and CDR2 (germline): MGHDK, SYGVNS. The CDR3 is 15 residues long. CDR3 DNA sequence: TGTGCCAGCAGTGCCCACCCGTGGGGAGGAGAGACCCAGTACTTC. Translating gives CASSAHPWGGETQYF.

This sequence joins TRBV4-1 and TRBJ1-2; possible D gene TRBD1, 6 bases. Germline-derived CDR1 and CDR2 are MGHRA and YSYEKL. The CDR3 is made up of 17 amino acids. V was cut by 1 base and J by 2 bases, with 17 bases left in between. The CDR3 region has the DNA TGCGCCAGCAGCCAAGCGCAAGCCGGGGGCAGAAACTATGGCTACACCTTC. Translation gives CASSQAQAGGRNYGYTF.